This T cell receptor (beta chain) was identified during a study of human T cells and chemical hapten exposure. Study-level information: The sensitizer, 2% DPC, was used on around 2 cm by around 2 cm of upper inner arm skin. There were per-sample TCR yield variations, arising mainly from small pooled library volume differences.

Germline trimming cut 3 bases from V and 1 base from J; bases unmatched to any gene: 6. CDR1 SGHRS and CDR2 YFSETQ come from the germline V gene. The CDR3 spans 16 residues. Described time point: patch test 3, about 24 weeks after DPC sensitization. Regarding treatment: therapeutic diphenylcyclopropenone sensitization with weekly scalp DPC. There are a few counts of this clonotype. What it binds is not known. Study-level findings and limits: Among TCRs, those above 1 in 1000 frequency were unaffected by DPC sensitization.

TCRdb analysed the RACE reads with MiXCR anew, one entry per CDR3 protein. The sample includes 75,000 to 90,000 distinct CDR3 sequences, about 10% seen only once; the top ten take around 3.7%. Here the sequenced sample was whole blood, taken in connection with sensitization to the hapten diphenylcyclopropenone (DPC). This TCR was recovered from a woman in her forties or fifties with alopecia areata. Some clones in this sample may be carry-over from other donors' samples. The J gene is TRBJ2-3, the V gene TRBV5-1; 9 nucleotides agree with TRBD2. DNA for the CDR3: TGCGCCAGCAGCTCGTTAGCGGGAGCGCGCACAGATACGCAGTATTTT. Residues: CASSSLAGARTDTQYF.